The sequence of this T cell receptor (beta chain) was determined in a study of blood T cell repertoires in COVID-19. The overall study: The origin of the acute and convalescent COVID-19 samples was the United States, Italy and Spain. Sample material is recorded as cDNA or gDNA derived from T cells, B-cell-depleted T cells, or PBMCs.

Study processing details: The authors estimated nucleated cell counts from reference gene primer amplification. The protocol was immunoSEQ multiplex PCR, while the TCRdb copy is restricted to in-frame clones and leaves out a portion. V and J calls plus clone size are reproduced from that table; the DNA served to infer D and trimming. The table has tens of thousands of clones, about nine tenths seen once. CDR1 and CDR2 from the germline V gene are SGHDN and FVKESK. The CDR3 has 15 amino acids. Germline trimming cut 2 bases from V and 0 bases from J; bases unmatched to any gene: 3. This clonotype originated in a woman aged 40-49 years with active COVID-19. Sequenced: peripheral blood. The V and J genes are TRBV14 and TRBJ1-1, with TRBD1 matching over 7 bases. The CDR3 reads CASSQRQGMNTEAFF. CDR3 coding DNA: TGTGCCAGCAGCCAAAGACAGGGTATGAACACTGAAGCTTTCTTT.